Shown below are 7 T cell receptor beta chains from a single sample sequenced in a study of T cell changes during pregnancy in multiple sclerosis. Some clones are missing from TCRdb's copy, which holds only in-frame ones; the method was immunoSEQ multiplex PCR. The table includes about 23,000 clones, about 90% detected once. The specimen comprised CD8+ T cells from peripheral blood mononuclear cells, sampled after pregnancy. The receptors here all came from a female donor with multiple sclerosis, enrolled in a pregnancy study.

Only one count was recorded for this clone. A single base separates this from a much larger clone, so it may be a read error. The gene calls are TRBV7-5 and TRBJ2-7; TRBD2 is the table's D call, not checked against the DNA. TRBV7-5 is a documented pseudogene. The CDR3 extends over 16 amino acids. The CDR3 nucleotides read TGTACCAGAAGCGTCCAGGGTAGCGGGATGTATTACGAGCAGTACTTC. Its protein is CTRSVQGSGMYYEQYF.

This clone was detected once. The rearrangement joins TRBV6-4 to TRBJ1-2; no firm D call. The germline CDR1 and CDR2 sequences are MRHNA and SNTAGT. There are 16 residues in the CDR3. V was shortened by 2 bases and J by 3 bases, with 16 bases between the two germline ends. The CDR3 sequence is CASSDPLAWRDYGYTF. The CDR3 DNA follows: TGTGCCAGCAGTGACCCACTGGCTTGGAGGGACTATGGCTACACCTTC.

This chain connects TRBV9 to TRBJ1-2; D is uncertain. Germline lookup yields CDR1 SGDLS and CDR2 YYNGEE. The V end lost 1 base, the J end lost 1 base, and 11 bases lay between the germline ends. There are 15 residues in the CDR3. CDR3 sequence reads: CASSVQIDNNYGYTF. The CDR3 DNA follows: TGTGCCAGCAGCGTACAGATTGATAATAACTATGGCTACACCTTC.

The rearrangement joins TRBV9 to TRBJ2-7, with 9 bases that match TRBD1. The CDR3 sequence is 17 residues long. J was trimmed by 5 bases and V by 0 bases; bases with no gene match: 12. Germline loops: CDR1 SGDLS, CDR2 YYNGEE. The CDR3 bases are TGTGCCAGCAGCGTAGTCCGGGGACAGGGCAGACCCCACGAGCAGTACTTC. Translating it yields CASSVVRGQGRPHEQYF.

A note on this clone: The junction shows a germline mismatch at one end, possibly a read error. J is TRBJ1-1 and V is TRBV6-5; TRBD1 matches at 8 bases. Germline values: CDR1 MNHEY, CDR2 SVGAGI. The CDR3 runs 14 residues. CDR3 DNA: TGTGCCACCAGTCACAGGGGGTTTGGCACTGAAGCTTTCTTT. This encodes CATSHRGFGTEAFF.

The CDR3 region has the DNA TGCGCCAGCAGATCAGGGGGCCATGGCTACACCTTC. Its translation is CASRSGGHGYTF. The chain uses TRBV10-2 and TRBJ1-2; TRBD1 matches 8 bases. Germline V CDR1 and CDR2: WSHSY, SAAADI. This CDR3 region has 12 residues. Unmatched junction bases numbered 3, after V lost 6 bases and J lost 6 bases.

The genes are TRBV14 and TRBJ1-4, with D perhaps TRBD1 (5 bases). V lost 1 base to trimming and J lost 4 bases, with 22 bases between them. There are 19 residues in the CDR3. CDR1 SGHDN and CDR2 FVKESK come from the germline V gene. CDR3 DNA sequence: TGTGCCAGCAGCCAAGTGGGGGACTTCGGTTTCCGGGGTAATGAAAAACTGTTTTTT. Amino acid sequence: CASSQVGDFGFRGNEKLFF.